The source of this T cell receptor (beta chain) is a study of cytomegalovirus exposure and HLA in healthy donors. The study, taken as a whole, reports: The authors enumerated 164 TCR beta chains as linked to cytomegalovirus.

V lost 5 bases, J lost 8 bases, and 16 bases lay in between. CDR1 and CDR2 from the germline V gene are MNHNS and SASEGT. CDR3 length equals 14 residues. As for this clone: The antigen is unknown.

PCR was performed using 60 Vbeta and 13 Jbeta primers. Produced via immunoSEQ multiplex PCR; TCRdb's table is partial and in-frame only. The repertoire holds 150,000 to 200,000 clones, with about 84% as singletons. The sequenced sample was PBMCs. This clonotype originated in a man aged 18 to 35 in good health and CMV-seronegative. This chain connects TRBV6-1 to TRBJ1-3; perhaps TRBD1 as D (5 bases). The CDR3: CASSPRDPGDTIYF. In DNA form, the CDR3 reads TGTGCCAGCAGTCCTCGGGACCCGGGGGACACCATATATTTT.